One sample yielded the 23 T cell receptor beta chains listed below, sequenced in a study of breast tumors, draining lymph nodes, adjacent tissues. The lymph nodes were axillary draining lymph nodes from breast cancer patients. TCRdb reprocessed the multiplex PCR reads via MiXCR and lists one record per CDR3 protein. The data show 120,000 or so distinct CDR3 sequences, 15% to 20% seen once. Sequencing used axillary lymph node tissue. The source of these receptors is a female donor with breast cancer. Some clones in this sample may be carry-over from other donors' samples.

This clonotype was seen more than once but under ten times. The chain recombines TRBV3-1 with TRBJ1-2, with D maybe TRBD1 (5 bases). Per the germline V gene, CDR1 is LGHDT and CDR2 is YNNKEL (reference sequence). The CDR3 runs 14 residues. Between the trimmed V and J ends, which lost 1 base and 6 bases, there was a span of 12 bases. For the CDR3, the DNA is TGTGCCAGCAGCCAAGGGAGACGGGGGGATGGCTACACCTTC. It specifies CASSQGRRGDGYTF.

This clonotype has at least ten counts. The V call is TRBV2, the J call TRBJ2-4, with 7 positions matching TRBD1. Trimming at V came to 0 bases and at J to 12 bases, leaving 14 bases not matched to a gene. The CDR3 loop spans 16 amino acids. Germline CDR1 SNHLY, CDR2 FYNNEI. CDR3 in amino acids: CASSEARGPHKTAQYF. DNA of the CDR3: TGTGCCAGCAGTGAAGCAAGGGGGCCCCATAAAACGGCTCAGTACTTC.

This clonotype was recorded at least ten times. The CDR3 reads CASSLGLGDYGYTF. In DNA, the CDR3 is TGTGCCAGCAGCTTAGGATTGGGAGACTATGGCTACACCTTC. The chain couples TRBV7-9 to TRBJ1-2, with D unresolved. The germline V gene has CDR1 SEHNR and CDR2 FQNEAQ (reference sequence). The CDR3 consists of 14 residues. V was pared by 1 base and J by 3 bases, with 9 bases between.

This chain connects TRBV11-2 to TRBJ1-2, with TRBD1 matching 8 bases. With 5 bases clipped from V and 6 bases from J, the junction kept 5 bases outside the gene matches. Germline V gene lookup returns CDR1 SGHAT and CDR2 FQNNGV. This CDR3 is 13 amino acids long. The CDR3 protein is CASSQDRGHGYTF. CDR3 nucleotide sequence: TGTGCCAGCAGCCAAGACAGGGGTCATGGCTACACCTTC.

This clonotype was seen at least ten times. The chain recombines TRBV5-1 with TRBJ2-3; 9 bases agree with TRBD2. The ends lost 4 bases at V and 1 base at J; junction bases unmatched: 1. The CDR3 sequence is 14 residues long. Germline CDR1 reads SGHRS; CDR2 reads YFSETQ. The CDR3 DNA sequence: TGCGCCAGCAGCATAGCGGGGGGCACAGATACGCAGTATTTT. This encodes CASSIAGGTDTQYF.

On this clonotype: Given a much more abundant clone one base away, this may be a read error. The CDR3 sequence is CASSLWARQGTQYF. The CDR3 DNA is TGTGCCAGCAGCTTATGGGCCAGGCAAGGGACCCAGTACTTC. This chain uses TRBV11-2 with TRBJ2-5; the D is unclear. In germline, CDR1 is SGHAT, CDR2 FQNNGV. The CDR3 spans 14 residues.

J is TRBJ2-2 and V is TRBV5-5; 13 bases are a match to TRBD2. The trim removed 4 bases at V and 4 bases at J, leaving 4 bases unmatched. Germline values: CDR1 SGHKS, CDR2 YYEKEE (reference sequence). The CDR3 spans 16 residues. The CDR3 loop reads CASSHRTSGGTGELFF. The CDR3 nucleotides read TGTGCCAGCAGCCACCGGACTAGCGGGGGCACCGGGGAGCTGTTTTTT.

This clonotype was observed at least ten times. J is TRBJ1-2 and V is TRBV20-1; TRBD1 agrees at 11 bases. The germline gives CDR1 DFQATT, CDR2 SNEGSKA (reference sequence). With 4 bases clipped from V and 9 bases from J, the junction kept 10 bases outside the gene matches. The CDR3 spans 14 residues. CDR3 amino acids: CSATSGQGGRSYTF. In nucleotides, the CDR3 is TGCAGTGCTACATCGGGACAGGGGGGTCGTAGCTACACCTTC.

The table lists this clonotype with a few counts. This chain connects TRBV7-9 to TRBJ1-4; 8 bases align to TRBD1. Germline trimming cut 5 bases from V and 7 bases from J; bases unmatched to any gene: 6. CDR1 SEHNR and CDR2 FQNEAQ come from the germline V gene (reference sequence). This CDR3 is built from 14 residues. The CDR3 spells CASSTGTGGEKLFF. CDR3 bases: TGTGCCAGCAGCACCGGGACAGGTGGTGAAAAACTGTTTTTT. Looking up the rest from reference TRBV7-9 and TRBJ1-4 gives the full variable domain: DTGVSQNPRHKITKRGQNVTFRCDPISEHNRLYWYRQTLGQGPEFLTYFQNEAQLEKSRLLSDRFSAERPKGSFSTLEIQRTEQGDSAMYLCASSTGTGGEKLFFGSGTQLSVL.

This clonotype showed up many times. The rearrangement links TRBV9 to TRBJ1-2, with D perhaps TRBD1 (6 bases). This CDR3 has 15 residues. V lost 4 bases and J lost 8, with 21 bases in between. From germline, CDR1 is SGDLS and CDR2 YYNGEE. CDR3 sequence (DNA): TGTGCCAGCAGCTCTAGAGGGGGGGGCGGTTACGGCTACACCTTC. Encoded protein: CASSSRGGGGYGYTF.

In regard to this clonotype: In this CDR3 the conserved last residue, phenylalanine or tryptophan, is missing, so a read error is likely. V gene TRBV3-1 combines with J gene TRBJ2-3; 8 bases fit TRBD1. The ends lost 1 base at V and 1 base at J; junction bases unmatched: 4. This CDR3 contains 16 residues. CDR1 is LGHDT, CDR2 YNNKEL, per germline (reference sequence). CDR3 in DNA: TGTGCCAGCAGCCAAGGGCAGGGGGCACGCACAGATACGCAGTATTCT. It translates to CASSQGQGARTDTQYS.

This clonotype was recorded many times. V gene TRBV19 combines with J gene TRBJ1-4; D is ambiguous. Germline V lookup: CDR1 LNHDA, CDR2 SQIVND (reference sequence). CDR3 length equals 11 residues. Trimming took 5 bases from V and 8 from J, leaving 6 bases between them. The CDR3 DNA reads TGTGCCAGTAGTGTGATGGAAAAACTGTTTTTT. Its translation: CASSVMEKLFF.

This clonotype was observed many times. CDR3: CASSLAAGDNEQFF. The DNA of the CDR3 is TGCGCCAGCAGCTTGGCGGCCGGGGACAATGAGCAGTTCTTC. The genes are TRBV5-1 and TRBJ2-1; possible D gene TRBD2, 5 bases. The V gene's germline CDR1 is SGHRS and CDR2 YFSETQ. The CDR3 has 14 amino acids. The V end was cut by 0 bases, the J end by 5 bases, with 9 bases between.

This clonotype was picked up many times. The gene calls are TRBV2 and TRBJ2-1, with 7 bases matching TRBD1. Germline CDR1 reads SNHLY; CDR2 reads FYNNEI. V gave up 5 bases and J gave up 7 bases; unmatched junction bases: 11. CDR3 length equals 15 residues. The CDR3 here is CASSIPHHRGNEQFF. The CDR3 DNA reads TGTGCCAGCAGTATCCCTCACCACAGGGGTAATGAGCAGTTCTTC.

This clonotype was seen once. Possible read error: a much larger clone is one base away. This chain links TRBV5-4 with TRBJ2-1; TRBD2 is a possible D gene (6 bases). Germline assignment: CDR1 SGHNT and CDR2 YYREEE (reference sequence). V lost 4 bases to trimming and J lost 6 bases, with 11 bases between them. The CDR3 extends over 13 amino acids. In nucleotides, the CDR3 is TGTGCCAGCAGCGCCCCCGGGGGCAATGAGCAGTTCTTC. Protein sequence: CASSAPGGNEQFF.

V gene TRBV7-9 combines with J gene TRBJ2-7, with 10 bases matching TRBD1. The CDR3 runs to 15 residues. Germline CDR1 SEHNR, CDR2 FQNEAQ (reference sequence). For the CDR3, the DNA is TGTGTCAGAAGCGAGGGACAGGGGAAAGCCTACGAGCAGTACTTC. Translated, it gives CVRSEGQGKAYEQYF.

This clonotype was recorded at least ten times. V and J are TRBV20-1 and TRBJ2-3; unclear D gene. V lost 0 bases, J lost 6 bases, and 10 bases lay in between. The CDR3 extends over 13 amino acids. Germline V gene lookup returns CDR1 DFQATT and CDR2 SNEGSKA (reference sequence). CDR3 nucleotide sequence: TGCAGTGCTAGAGATTTTGGTCGTGATACGCAGTATTTT. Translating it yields CSARDFGRDTQYF.

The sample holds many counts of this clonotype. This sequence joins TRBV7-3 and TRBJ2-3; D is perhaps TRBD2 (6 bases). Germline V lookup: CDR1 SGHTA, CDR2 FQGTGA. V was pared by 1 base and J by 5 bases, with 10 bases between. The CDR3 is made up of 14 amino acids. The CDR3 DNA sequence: TGTGCCAGCAGCTTAAAATCCGGGAGAGATACGCAGTATTTT. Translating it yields CASSLKSGRDTQYF.

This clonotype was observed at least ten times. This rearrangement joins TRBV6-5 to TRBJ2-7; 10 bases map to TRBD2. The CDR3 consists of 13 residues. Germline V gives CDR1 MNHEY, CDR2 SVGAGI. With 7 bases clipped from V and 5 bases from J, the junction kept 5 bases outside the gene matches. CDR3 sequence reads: CASTPSGSNEQYF. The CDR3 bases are TGTGCCAGCACCCCTAGCGGGAGCAACGAGCAGTACTTC.

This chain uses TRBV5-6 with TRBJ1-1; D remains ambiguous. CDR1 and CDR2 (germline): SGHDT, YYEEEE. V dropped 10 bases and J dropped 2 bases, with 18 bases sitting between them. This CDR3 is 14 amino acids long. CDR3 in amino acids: CAEGAAEINTEAFF. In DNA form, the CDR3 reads TGTGCCGAGGGCGCGGCAGAAATAAACACTGAAGCTTTCTTT. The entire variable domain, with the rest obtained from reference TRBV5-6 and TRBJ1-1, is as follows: DAGVTQSPTHLIKTRGQQVTLRCSPKSGHDTVSWYQQALGQGPQFIFQYYEEEERQRGNFPDRFSGHQFPNYSSELNVNALLLGDSALYLCAEGAAEINTEAFFGQGTRLTVV.

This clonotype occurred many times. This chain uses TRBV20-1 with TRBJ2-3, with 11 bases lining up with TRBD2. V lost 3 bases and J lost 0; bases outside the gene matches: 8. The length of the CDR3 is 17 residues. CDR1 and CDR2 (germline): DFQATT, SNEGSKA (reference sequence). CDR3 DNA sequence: TGCAGTGCTAGGACTAGCGGGGTGACTCCTAGCACAGATACGCAGTATTTT. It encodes CSARTSGVTPSTDTQYF.

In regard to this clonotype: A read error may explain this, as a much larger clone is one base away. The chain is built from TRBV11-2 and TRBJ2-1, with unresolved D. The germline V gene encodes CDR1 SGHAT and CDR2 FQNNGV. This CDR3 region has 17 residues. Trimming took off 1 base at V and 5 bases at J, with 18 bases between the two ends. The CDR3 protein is CASSLAVGFPQHNEQFF. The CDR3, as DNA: TGTGCCAGCAGCTTAGCCGTGGGGTTCCCGCAGCACAATGAGCAGTTCTTC. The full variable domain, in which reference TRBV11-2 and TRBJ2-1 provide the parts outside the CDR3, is EAGVAQSPRYKIIEKRQSVAFWCNPISGHATLYWYQQILGQGPKLLIQFQNNGVVDDSQLPKDRFSAERLKGVDSTLKIQPAKLEDSAVYLCASSLAVGFPQHNEQFFGPGTRLTVL.

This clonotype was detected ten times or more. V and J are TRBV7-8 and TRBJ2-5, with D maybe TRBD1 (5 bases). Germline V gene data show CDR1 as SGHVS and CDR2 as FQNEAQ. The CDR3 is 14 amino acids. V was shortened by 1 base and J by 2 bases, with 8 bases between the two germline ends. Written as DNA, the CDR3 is TGTGCCAGCAGCTTAGTTCGACAGCAAGAGACCCAGTACTTC. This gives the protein CASSLVRQQETQYF.